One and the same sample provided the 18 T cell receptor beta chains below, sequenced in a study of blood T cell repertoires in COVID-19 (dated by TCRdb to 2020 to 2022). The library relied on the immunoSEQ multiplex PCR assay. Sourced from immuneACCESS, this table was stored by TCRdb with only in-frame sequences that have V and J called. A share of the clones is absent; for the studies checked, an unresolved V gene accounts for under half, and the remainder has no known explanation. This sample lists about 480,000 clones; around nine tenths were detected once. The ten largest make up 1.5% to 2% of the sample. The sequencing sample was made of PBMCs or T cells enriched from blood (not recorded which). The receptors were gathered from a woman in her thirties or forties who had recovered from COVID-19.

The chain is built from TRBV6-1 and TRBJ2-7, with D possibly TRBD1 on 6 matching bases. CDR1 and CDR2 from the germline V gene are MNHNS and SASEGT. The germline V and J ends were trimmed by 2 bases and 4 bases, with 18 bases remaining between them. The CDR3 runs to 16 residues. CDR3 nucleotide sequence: TGTGCCAGCAGTGAAACCGACAGGAGGCTTTTTTACGAGCAGTACTTC. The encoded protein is CASSETDRRLFYEQYF.

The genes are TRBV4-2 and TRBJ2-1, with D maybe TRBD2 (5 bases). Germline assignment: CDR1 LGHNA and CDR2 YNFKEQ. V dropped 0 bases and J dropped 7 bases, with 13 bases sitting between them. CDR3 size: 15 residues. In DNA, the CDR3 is TGTGCCAGCAGCCAAGAGTCGGTCCCGGGGAATGAGCAGTTCTTC. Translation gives CASSQESVPGNEQFF.

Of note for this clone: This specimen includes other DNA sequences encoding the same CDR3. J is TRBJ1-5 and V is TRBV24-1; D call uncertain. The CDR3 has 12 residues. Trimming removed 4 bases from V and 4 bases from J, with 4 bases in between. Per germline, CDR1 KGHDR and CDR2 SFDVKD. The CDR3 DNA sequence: TGTGCCACCAGTGACCAAAATCAGCCCCAGCATTTT. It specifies CATSDQNQPQHF.

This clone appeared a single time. The CDR3 region has the DNA TGTGCCAGTACCATGGGGGGGGCTCCTGGAAACACCATATATTTT. Its protein product is CASTMGGAPGNTIYF. This sequence joins TRBV19 and TRBJ1-3; D possibly corresponds to TRBD1 (6 bases). With 7 bases removed from V and 2 bases from J, the gap between germline ends came to 15 bases. The CDR3 runs 15 residues. Germline V gives CDR1 LNHDA, CDR2 SQIVND (reference sequence).

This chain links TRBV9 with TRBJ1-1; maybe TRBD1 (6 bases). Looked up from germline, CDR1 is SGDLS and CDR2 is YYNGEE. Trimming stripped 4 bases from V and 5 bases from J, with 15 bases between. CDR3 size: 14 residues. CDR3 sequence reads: CASSFTGGRTEAFF. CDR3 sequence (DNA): TGTGCCAGCAGCTTCACCGGGGGGCGAACTGAAGCTTTCTTT.

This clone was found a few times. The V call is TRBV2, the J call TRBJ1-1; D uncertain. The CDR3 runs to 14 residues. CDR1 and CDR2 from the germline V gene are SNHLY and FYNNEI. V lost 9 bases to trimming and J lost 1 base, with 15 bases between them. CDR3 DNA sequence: TGTGCCAGTCGGTCCGGGTACGGGAACACTGAAGCTTTCTTT. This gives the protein CASRSGYGNTEAFF.

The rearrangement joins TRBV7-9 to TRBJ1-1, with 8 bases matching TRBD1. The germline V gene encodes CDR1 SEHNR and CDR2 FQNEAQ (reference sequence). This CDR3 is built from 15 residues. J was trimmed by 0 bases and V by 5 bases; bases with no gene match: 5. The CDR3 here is CASSQSQGVNTEAFF. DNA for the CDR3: TGTGCCAGCAGCCAATCACAGGGGGTGAACACTGAAGCTTTCTTT.

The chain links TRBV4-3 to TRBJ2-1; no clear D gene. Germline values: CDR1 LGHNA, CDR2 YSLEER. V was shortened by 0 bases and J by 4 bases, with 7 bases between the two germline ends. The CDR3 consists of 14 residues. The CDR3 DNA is TGCGCCAGCAGCCAAGAGAGCCGATACAATGAGCAGTTCTTC. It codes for CASSQESRYNEQFF.

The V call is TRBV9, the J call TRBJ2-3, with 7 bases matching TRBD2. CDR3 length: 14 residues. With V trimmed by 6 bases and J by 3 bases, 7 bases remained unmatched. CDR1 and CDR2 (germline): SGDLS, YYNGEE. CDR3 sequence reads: CASNLGGGTDTQYF. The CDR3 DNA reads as TGTGCCAGCAACCTTGGGGGGGGAACAGATACGCAGTATTTT.

The CDR3 protein is CAISESATGSLYGYTF. CDR3 sequence (DNA): TGTGCCATCAGTGAGTCCGCAACAGGGTCCCTCTATGGCTACACCTTC. The chain uses TRBV10-3 and TRBJ1-2, with D tentatively TRBD1 (6 bases). This CDR3 region has 16 residues. The germline CDR1 and CDR2 sequences are ENHRY and SYGVKD. Trimming removed 0 bases from V and 4 bases from J, with 15 bases in between.

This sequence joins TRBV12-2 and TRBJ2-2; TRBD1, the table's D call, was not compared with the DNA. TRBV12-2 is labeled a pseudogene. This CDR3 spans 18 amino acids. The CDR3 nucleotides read TGTGCAAGTCGCTCAGCCACCCATCCCAGGGTAGGAACCGGGGAGCTGTTTTTT. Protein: CASRSATHPRVGTGELFF.

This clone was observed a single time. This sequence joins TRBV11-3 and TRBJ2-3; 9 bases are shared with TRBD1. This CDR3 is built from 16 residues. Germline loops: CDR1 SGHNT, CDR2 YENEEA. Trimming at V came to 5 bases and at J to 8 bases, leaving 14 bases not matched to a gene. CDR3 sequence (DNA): TGTGCCAGCAGCCCGAACCCGGGACAGGGTCCAAGTACGCAGTATTTT. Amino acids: CASSPNPGQGPSTQYF.

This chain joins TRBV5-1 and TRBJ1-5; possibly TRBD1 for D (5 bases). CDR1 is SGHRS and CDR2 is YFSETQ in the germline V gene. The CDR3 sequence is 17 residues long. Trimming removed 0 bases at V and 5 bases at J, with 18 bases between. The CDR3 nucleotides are TGCGCCAGCAGCTTGGGTCTCCTGGGTTTCAGGGATCAGCCCCAGCATTTT. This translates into CASSLGLLGFRDQPQHF.

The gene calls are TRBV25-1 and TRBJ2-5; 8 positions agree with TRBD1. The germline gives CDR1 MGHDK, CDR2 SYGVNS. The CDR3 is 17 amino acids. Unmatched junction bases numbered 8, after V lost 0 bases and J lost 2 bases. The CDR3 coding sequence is TGTGCCAGCAGTGAATACCCGGGACAGGCGCCTCAAGAGACCCAGTACTTC. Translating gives CASSEYPGQAPQETQYF.

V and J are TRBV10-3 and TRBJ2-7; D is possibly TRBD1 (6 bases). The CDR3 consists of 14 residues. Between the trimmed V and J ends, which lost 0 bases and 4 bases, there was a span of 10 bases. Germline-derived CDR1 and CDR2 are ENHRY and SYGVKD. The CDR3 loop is CAISESTGRYEQYF. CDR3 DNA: TGTGCCATCAGTGAGTCTACAGGGCGATACGAGCAGTACTTC.

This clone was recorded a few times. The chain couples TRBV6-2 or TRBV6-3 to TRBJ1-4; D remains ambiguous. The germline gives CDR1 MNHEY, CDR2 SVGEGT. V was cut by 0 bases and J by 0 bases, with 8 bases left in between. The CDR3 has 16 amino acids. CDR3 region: CASSYSKETTNEKLFF. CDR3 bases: TGTGCCAGCAGTTACTCTAAGGAGACAACTAATGAAAAACTGTTTTTT.

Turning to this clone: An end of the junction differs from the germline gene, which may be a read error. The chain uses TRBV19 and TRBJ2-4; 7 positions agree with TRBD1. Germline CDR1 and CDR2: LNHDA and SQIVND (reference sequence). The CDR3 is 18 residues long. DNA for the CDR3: TGTGCCAGTAGTATAGATTCCCTGGACAGGCTCGGGGCGGAAATGCGGCACTTC. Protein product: CASSIDSLDRLGAEMRHF.

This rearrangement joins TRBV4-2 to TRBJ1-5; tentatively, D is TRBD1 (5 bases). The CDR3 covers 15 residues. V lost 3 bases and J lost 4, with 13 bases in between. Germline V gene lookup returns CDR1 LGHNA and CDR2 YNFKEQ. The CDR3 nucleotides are TGTGCCAGCAGCCATTCAAGCGGGGGGAATCAGCCCCAGCATTTT. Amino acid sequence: CASSHSSGGNQPQHF.